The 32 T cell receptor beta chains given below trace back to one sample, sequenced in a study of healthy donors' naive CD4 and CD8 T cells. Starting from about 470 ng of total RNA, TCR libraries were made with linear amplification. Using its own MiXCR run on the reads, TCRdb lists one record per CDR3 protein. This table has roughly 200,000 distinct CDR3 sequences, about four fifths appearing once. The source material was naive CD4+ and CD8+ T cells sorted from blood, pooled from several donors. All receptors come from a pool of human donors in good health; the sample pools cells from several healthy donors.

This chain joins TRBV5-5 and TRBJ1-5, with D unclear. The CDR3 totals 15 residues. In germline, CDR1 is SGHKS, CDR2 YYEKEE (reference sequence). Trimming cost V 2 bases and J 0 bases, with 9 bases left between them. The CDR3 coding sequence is TGTGCCAGCAGCTTTGGCATTCATAGCAATCAGCCCCAGCATTTT. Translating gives CASSFGIHSNQPQHF.

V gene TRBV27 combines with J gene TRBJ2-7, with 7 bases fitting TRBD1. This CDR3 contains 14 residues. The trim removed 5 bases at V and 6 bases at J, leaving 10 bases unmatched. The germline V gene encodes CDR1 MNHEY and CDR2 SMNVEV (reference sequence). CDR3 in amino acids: CASSPRGRVGEQYF. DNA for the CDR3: TGTGCCAGCAGTCCGAGGGGGCGCGTCGGCGAGCAGTACTTC.

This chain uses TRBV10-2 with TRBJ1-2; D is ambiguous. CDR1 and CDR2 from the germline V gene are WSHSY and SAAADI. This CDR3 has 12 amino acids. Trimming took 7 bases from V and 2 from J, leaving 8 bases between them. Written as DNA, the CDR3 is TGCGCCAGCATAGCGGGAAACTATGGCTACACCTTC. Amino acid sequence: CASIAGNYGYTF.

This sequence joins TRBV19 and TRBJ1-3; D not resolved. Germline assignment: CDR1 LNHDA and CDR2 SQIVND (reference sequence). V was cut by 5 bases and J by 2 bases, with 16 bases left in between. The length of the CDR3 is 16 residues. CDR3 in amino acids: CASSSNLGRTGNTIYF. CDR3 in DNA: TGTGCCAGTAGTTCTAACCTCGGAAGGACTGGAAACACCATATATTTT.

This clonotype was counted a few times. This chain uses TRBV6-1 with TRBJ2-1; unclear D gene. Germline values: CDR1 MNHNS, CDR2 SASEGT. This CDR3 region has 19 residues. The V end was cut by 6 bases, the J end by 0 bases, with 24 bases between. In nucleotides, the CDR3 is TGTGCCAGCAGGTTGGGCGCACCCTCGGTCTCAAGCTCCTACAATGAGCAGTTCTTC. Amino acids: CASRLGAPSVSSSYNEQFF.

The CDR3 region has the DNA TGTGCCAGCAGCCGGACAGGGTGGACTAATGAAAAACTGTTTTTT. Translating it yields CASSRTGWTNEKLFF. The chain has TRBV12-3 or TRBV12-4 and TRBJ1-4; 8 bases fit TRBD1. The CDR3 is 15 residues long. With V trimmed by 6 bases and J by 2 bases, 5 bases remained unmatched.

This CDR3 reads CASSMVGSGLSYQETQYF. The CDR3 bases are TGTGCCAGTAGTATGGTGGGTTCGGGACTGAGTTACCAAGAGACCCAGTACTTC. The chain employs TRBV19 and TRBJ2-5; possible D gene TRBD2, 6 bases. The CDR3 loop spans 18 amino acids. V was shortened by 3 bases and J by 0 bases, with 20 bases between the two germline ends. Germline loops: CDR1 LNHDA, CDR2 SQIVND (reference sequence).

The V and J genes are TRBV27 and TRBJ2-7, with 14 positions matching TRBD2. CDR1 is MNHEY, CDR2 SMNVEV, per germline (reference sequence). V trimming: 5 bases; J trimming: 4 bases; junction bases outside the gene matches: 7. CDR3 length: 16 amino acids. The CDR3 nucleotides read TGTGCCAGCAGTAACCCTGGGACTAGCGGGAGATACGAGCAGTACTTC. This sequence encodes CASSNPGTSGRYEQYF.

The CDR3 loop reads CASSIVGHTTYEQYF. In DNA, the CDR3 is TGTGCCAGTAGTATAGTAGGGCACACCACCTACGAGCAGTACTTC. The chain recombines TRBV19 with TRBJ2-7; D is undetermined. The V gene lost 1 base and the J gene lost 2 bases, with 12 bases spanning the gap. Germline assignment: CDR1 LNHDA and CDR2 SQIVND (reference sequence). CDR3 length: 15 amino acids.

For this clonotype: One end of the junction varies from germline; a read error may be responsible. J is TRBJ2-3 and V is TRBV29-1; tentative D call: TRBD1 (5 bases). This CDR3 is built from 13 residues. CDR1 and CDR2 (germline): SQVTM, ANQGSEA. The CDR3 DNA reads TGCAGCGTTGATGGTACGCTTACAGGTACGCAGTATTTT. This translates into CSVDGTLTGTQYF.

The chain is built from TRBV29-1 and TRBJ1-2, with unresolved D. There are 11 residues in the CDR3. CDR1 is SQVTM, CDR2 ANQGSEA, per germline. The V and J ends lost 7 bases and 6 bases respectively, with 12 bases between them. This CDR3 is CSAQYRDGYTF. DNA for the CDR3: TGCAGCGCGCAATACAGAGATGGCTACACCTTC.

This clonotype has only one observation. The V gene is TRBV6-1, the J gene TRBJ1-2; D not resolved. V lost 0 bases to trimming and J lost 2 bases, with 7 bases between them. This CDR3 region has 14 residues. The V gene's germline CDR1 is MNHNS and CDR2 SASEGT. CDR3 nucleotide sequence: TGTGCCAGCAGTGAAGCAGTCCCGAACTATGGCTACACCTTC. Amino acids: CASSEAVPNYGYTF.

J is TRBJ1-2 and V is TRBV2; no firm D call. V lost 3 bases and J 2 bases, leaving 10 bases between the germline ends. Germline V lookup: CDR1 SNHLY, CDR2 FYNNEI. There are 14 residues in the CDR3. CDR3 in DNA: TGTGCCAGCAGTGACGGGCATCTAAACTATGGCTACACCTTC. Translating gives CASSDGHLNYGYTF.

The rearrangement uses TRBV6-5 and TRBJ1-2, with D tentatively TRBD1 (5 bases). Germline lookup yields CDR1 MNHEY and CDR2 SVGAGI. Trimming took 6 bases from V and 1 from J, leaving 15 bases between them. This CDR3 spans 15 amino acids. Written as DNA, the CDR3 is TGTGCCAGCAGGACAGCCTCAGCCCTTAACTATGGCTACACCTTC. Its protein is CASRTASALNYGYTF.

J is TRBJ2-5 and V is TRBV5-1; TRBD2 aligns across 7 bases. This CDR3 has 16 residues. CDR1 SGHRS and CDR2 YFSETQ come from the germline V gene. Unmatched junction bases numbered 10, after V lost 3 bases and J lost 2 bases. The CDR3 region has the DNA TGCGCCAGCAGCTGGGCCGGGACTACCGAACAAGAGACCCAGTACTTC. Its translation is CASSWAGTTEQETQYF.

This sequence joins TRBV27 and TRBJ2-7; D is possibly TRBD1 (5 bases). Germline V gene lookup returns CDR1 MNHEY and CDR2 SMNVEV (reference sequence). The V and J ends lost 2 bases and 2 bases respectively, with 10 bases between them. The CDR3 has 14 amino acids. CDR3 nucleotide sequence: TGTGCCAGCAGTTTACAGGGTCCCACCTACGAGCAGTACTTC. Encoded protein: CASSLQGPTYEQYF.

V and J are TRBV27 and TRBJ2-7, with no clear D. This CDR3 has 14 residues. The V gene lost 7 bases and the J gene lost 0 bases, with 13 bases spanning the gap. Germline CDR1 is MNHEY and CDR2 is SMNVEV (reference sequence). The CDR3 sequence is CASTLLPLSYEQYF. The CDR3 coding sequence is TGTGCCAGCACCCTCCTCCCTCTCTCCTACGAGCAGTACTTC.

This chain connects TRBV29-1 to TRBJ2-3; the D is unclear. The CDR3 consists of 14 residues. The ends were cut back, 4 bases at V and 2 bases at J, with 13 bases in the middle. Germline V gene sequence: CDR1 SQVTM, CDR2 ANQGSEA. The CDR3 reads CSVVPRLNTDTQYF. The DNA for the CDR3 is TGCAGCGTTGTACCCCGCCTCAACACAGATACGCAGTATTTT.

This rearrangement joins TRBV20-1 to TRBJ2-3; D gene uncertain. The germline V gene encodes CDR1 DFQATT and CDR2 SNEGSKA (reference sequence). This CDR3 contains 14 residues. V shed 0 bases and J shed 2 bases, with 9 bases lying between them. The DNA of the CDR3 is TGCAGTGCTAGAGAGGGCCGCTACACAGATACGCAGTATTTT. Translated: CSAREGRYTDTQYF.

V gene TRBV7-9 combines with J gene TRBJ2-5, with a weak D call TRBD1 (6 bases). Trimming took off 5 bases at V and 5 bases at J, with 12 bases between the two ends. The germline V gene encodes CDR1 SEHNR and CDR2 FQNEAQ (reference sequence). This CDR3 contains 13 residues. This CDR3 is CASSARGHETQYF. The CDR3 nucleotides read TGTGCCAGCAGCGCCAGGGGTCATGAGACCCAGTACTTC.

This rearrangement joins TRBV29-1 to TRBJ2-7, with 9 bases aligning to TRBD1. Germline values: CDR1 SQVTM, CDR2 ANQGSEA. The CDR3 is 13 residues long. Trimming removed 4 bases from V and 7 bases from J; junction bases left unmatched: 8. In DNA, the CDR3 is TGCAGCGTTGTAACAGGGACAGGGCGGGAGCAGTACTTC. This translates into CSVVTGTGREQYF.

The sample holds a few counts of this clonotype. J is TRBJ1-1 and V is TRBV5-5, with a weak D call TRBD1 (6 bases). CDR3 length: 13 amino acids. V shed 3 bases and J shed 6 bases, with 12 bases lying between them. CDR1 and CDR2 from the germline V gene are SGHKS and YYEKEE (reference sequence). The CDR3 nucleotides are TGTGCCAGCAGCTCCCCACAGGGCGCTGAAGCTTTCTTT. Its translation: CASSSPQGAEAFF. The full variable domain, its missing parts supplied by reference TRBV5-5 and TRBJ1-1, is DAGVTQSPTHLIKTRGQQVTLRCSPISGHKSVSWYQQVLGQGPQFIFQYYEKEERGRGNFPDRFSARQFPNYSSELNVNALLLGDSALYLCASSSPQGAEAFFGQGTRLTVV.

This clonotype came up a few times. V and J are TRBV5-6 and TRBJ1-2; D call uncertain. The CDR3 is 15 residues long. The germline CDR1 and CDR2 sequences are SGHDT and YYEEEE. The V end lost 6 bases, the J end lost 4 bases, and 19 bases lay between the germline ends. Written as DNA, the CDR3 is TGTGCCAGCACCCATCGCAGGAGTTATTCCTATGGCTACACCTTC. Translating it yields CASTHRRSYSYGYTF.

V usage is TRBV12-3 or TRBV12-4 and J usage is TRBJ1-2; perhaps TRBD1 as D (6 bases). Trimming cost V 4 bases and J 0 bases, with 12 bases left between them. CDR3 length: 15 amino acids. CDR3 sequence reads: CASSSTGLANYGYTF. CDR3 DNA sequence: TGTGCCAGCAGTTCGACAGGACTCGCTAACTATGGCTACACCTTC.

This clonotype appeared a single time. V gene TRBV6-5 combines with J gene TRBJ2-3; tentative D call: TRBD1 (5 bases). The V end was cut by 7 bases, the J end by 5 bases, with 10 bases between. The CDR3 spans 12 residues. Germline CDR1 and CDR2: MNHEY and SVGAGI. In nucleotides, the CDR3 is TGTGCCAGCACATCCCAGGGAGATACGCAGTATTTT. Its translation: CASTSQGDTQYF.

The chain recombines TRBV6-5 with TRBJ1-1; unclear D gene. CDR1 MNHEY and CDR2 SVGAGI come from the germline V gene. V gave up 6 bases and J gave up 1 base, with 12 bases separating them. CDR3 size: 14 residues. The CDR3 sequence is CASSLLSENTEAFF. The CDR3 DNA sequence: TGTGCCAGCAGCCTTCTTAGTGAGAACACTGAAGCTTTCTTT.

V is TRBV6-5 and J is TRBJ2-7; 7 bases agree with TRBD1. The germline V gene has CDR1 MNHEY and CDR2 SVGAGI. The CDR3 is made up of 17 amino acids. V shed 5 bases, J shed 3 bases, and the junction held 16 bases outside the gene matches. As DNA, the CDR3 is TGTGCCAGCAGTCTCCTTTTACCGGGACAGATATTCTACGAGCAGTACTTC. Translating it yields CASSLLLPGQIFYEQYF.

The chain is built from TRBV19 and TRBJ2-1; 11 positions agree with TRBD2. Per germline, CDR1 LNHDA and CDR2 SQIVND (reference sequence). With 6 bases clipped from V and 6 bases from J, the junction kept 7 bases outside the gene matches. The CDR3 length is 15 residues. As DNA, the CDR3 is TGTGCCAGTAGCCCAGGACTAGCGGGCGGCAATGAGCAGTTCTTC. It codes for CASSPGLAGGNEQFF. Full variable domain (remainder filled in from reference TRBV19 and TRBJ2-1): DGGITQSPKYLFRKEGQNVTLSCEQNLNHDAMYWYRQDPGQGLRLIYYSQIVNDFQKGDIAEGYSVSREKKESFPLTVTSAQKNPTAFYLCASSPGLAGGNEQFFGPGTRLTVL.

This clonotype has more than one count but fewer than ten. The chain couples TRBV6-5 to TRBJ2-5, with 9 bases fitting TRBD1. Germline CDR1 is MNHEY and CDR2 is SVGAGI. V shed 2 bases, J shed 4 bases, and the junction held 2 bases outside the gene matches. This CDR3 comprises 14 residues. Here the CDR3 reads CASSYLDRGETQYF. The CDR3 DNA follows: TGTGCCAGCAGTTACCTGGACAGGGGAGAGACCCAGTACTTC.

The CDR3 DNA reads TGTGCCAGCTCACCACGGACAGGGATCTACGAGCAGTACTTC. Residues: CASSPRTGIYEQYF. This chain joins TRBV18 and TRBJ2-7; 8 nucleotides line up with TRBD1. V gave up 1 base and J gave up 3 bases; unmatched junction bases: 2. The CDR3 extends over 14 amino acids. The germline gives CDR1 KGHSH, CDR2 LQKENI. Variable domain in full (rest from reference TRBV18 and TRBJ2-7): NAGVMQNPRHLVRRRGQEARLRCSPMKGHSHVYWYRQLPEEGLKFMVYLQKENIIDESGMPKERFSAEFPKEGPSILRIQQVVRGDSAAYFCASSPRTGIYEQYFGPGTRLTVT.

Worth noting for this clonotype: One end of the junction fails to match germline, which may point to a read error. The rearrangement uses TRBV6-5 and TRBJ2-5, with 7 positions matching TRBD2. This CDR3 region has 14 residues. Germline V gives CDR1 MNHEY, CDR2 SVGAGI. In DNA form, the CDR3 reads TGTGCCATCAGTGAGTCAGCGGGGCAAGAGACCCAGTACTTC. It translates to CAISESAGQETQYF.

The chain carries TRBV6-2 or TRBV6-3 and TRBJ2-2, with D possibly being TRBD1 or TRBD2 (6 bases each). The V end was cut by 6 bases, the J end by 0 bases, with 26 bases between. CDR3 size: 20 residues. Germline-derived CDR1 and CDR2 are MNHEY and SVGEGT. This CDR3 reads CASRKRVPGQGTANTGELFF. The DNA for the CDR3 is TGTGCCAGCAGAAAGCGGGTCCCGGGACAAGGGACCGCGAACACCGGGGAGCTGTTTTTT.